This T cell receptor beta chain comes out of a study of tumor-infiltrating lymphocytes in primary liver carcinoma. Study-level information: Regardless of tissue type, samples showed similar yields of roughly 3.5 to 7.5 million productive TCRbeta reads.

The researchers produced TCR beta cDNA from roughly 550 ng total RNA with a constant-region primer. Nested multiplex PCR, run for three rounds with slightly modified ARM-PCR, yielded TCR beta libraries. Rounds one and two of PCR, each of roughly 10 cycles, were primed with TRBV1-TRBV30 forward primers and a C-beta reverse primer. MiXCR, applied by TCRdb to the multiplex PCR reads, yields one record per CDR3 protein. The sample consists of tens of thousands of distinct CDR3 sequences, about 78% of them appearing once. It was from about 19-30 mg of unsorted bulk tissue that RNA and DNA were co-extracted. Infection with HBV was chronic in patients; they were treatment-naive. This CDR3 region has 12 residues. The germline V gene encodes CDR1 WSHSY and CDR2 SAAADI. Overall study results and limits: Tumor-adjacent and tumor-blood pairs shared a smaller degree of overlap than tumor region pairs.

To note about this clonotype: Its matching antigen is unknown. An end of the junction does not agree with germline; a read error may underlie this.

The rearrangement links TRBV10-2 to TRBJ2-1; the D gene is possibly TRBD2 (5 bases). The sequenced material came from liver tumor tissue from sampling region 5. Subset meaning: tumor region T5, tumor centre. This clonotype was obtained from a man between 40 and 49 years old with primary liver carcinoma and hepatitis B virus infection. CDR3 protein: CASSVSIRGRGF. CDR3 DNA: TGCGCCAGCAGTGTGTCGATTCGGGGTCGGGGCTTC.